This entry concerns a single T cell receptor (beta chain). The CDR3 has 14 amino acids. Germline CDR1 is SGHAT and CDR2 is FQDESV (reference sequence). The V gene end was trimmed by 4 bases and the J gene end by 3 bases; junction bases not matched to a gene: 6. This record belongs to a study of blood T cell repertoires in COVID-19. Whole-study context: There were acute and convalescent COVID-19 samples, and they came from the United States, Italy and Spain. Sources were T cells, B-cell-depleted T cells, or PBMCs; the material itself was cDNA or gDNA.

TCRdb's copy holds only in-frame clones and misses some; the assay was immunoSEQ multiplex PCR. The table has approximately 350,000 clones, 87% seen once. Sequenced: peripheral blood. The chain is built from TRBV11-1 and TRBJ2-7, with 7 bases aligning to TRBD1. The clonotype was recovered from a woman aged 45 to 65 with COVID-19, enrolled during active disease. The CDR3, as DNA: TGTGCCAGCAGCTGGGACAGAGGGTACTACGAGCAGTACTTC. Amino acid sequence: CASSWDRGYYEQYF.